These T cell receptor beta chains were read from a single sample in a study of T cells in Graves' hyperthyroidism and ophthalmopathy. TCRdb re-called the multiplex PCR reads with MiXCR, one entry per CDR3 protein. The sample includes hundreds of thousands of distinct CDR3 sequences, approximately 15% of them seen just once. The sample was blood. These receptors were collected from an older woman with Graves' ophthalmopathy. CDR3s include the opening cysteine and the closing phenylalanine or tryptophan. D genes are given only for firm matches. Size values are once, few and many counts, or a class for expanded clones, and some rows have none.

j_gene | abundance | d_gene | v_gene | CDR3aa | CDR3nt
TRBJ2-2 | many | TRBD1 | TRBV20-1 | CSAEGQTYSNTGELFF | TGCAGTGCCGAGGGACAGACTTATTCAAACACCGGGGAGCTGTTTTTT
TRBJ2-5 | few | . | TRBV25-1 | CASSEYADRAQETQYF | TGTGCCAGCAGTGAATATGCGGACAGAGCCCAAGAGACCCAGTACTTC
TRBJ2-7 | many | TRBD1 | TRBV7-2 | CASSPLGGDRAYEQYF | TGTGCCAGCAGTCCACTGGGCGGGGACAGGGCCTACGAGCAGTACTTC
TRBJ2-3 | few | . | TRBV20-1 | CSARVSVVADTQYF | TGCAGTGCTAGAGTTTCGGTAGTTGCAGATACGCAGTATTTT
TRBJ2-7 | many | TRBD1 | TRBV24-1 | CATSDSGDSAYEQYF | TGTGCCACCAGTGATTCCGGGGACAGCGCGTACGAGCAGTACTTC
TRBJ2-7 | many | . | TRBV11-2 | CASSLDGDSYEQYF | TGTGCCAGCAGCTTAGATGGGGACTCCTACGAGCAGTACTTC
TRBJ2-7 | many | . | TRBV2 | CASSPWDYEQYF | TGTGCCAGCAGTCCCTGGGATTACGAGCAGTACTTC
TRBJ2-1 | many | . | TRBV29-1 | CSVEKDIRQFF | TGCAGCGTTGAAAAGGACATTCGGCAGTTCTTC
TRBJ1-2 | few | TRBD1 | TRBV10-3 | CAIAGTGGYGYTF | TGTGCCATCGCTGGGACAGGGGGGTATGGCTACACCTTC
TRBJ2-1 | many | TRBD2 | TRBV12-3/TRBV12-4 | CASRREGLSYNEQFF | TGTGCCAGCAGGCGGGAGGGTCTATCCTACAATGAGCAGTTCTTC
TRBJ1-2 | many | TRBD1 | TRBV6-1 | CASSRTGANYGYTF | TGTGCCAGCAGTCGGACAGGGGCGAACTATGGCTACACCTTC
TRBJ2-7 | many | . | TRBV20-1 | CSARAWVRQEEQYF | TGCAGTGCTAGAGCGTGGGTCAGGCAAGAAGAGCAGTACTTC
TRBJ2-3 | . | . | TRBV7-6 | CASSRGVRDTQYF | TGTGCCAGCAGCCGGGGCGTTAGGGATACGCAGTATTTT
TRBJ2-2 | few | TRBD1 | TRBV6-2/TRBV6-3 | CASSQTGGAGGELFF | TGTGCCAGCAGTCAGACAGGGGGCGCAGGCGGGGAGCTGTTTTTT
TRBJ2-2 | . | TRBD2 | TRBV5-1 | CAGSLGTSGYTGELFF | TGCGCCGGCAGCTTAGGAACTAGCGGTTACACCGGGGAGCTGTTTTTT
TRBJ1-3 | few | . | TRBV30 | CAWSVRTVGNTIYF | TGTGCCTGGAGTGTACGGACCGTCGGAAACACCATATATTTT
TRBJ2-4 | . | . | TRBV5-1 | CASSLGQGTGDIQYF | TGCGCCAGCAGCTTGGGTCAGGGAACGGGGGACATTCAGTACTTC
TRBJ2-7 | . | TRBD2 | TRBV9 | CASSRTSGSEPPDEQYF | TGTGCCAGCAGCCGGACTAGCGGGAGTGAGCCCCCCGACGAGCAGTACTTC
TRBJ2-1 | many | . | TRBV10-3 | CAITADIDNEQFF | TGTGCCATCACGGCGGACATAGACAATGAGCAGTTCTTC
TRBJ2-7 | . | TRBD2 | TRBV20-1 | CSARDSLAGVYEQYF | TGCAGTGCTAGAGATAGCCTAGCGGGGGTATACGAGCAGTACTTC
TRBJ1-6 | . | . | TRBV19 | CASSTPGSSTLHF | TGTGCCAGTAGTACACCGGGATCGAGTACCCTCCACTTT
TRBJ1-2 | many | . | TRBV12-3/TRBV12-4 | CASWSYRSYGYTF | TGTGCCAGCTGGTCGTATAGGAGCTATGGCTACACCTTC
TRBJ2-2 | few | . | TRBV12-3/TRBV12-4 | CASSLSFPGRNTGELFF | TGTGCCAGCAGTTTAAGCTTCCCGGGGCGGAACACCGGGGAGCTGTTTTTT
TRBJ2-2 | . | . | TRBV11-2 | CASSLSGTMNTGELFF | TGTGCCAGCAGCCTATCCGGGACAATGAACACCGGGGAGCTGTTTTTT
TRBJ1-6 | . | . | TRBV11-2 | CASSLAQNNSPLHF | TGTGCCAGCAGCTTAGCACAAAATAATTCACCCCTCCACTTT
TRBJ2-4 | . | . | TRBV20-1 | CSAVSHFPLRNIQYF | TGCAGTGCCGTATCGCACTTTCCTTTAAGAAACATTCAGTACTTC
TRBJ2-3 | . | . | TRBV6-2/TRBV6-3 | CASSYSYSSDRAGADTQYF | TGTGCCAGCAGTTACTCCTATTCCTCCGACAGGGCGGGGGCCGATACGCAGTATTTT
TRBJ2-1 | many | . | TRBV6-5 | CASSYSIAVNNEQFF | TGTGCCAGCAGTTACTCGATTGCGGTGAACAATGAGCAGTTCTTC
TRBJ2-7 | many | . | TRBV5-1 | CASSLDREQYF | TGCGCCAGCAGCTTGGATCGCGAGCAGTACTTC
TRBJ2-3 | . | . | TRBV5-1 | CASRLEGHSTDTQYF | TGCGCCAGCAGGTTAGAAGGACATAGCACAGATACGCAGTATTTT
TRBJ1-2 | many | . | TRBV3-1 | CASSLWGSPYYGYTF | TGTGCCAGCAGCCTATGGGGCAGCCCCTACTATGGCTACACCTTC
TRBJ1-5 | many | . | TRBV6-2/TRBV6-3 | CASSPTLEGQPQHF | TGTGCCAGCAGCCCAACGTTAGAGGGTCAGCCCCAGCATTTT
TRBJ1-4 | . | TRBD1 | TRBV5-4 | CASSSRTQGLGNEKLFF | TGTGCCAGCAGCTCTCGAACACAGGGGCTAGGTAATGAAAAACTGTTTTTT
TRBJ1-1 | . | . | TRBV4-3 | CASSQDRQLEAFF | TGCGCCAGCAGCCAAGATAGGCAGCTTGAAGCTTTCTTT
TRBJ2-3 | . | . | TRBV7-9 | CASSVAGQNTQYF | TGTGCCAGCAGCGTAGCTGGGCAAAATACGCAGTATTTT
TRBJ2-3 | many | . | TRBV28 | CASSLSGSTDTQYF | TGTGCCAGCAGTTTAAGCGGGAGCACAGATACGCAGTATTTT
TRBJ1-5 | . | TRBD1 | TRBV7-2 | CASSYRVGGINQPQHF | TGTGCCAGCAGCTACCGCGTAGGGGGCATTAATCAGCCCCAGCATTTT
TRBJ2-7 | many | TRBD1 | TRBV7-2 | CASSFGTGGGEQYF | TGTGCCAGCAGCTTCGGGACAGGGGGAGGCGAGCAGTACTTC
TRBJ1-1 | many | . | TRBV24-1 | CATSDFEGTEAFF | TGTGCCACCAGTGATTTCGAGGGGACTGAAGCTTTCTTT
TRBJ2-5 | . | . | TRBV10-3 | CAIRGTQYF | TGTGCCATACGGGGGACCCAGTACTTC
TRBJ2-1 | many | . | TRBV18 | CASSPPNREVNEQFF | TGTGCCAGCTCACCACCGAACAGGGAGGTCAATGAGCAGTTCTTC
TRBJ2-1 | . | . | TRBV6-1 | CASSKGLYEQFF | TGTGCCAGCAGTAAGGGGTTGTACGAGCAGTTCTTC
TRBJ1-1 | many | . | TRBV6-1 | CASSSQGQWGTEAFF | TGTGCCAGCAGTTCACAGGGTCAATGGGGCACTGAAGCTTTCTTT
TRBJ1-2 | many | . | TRBV12-3/TRBV12-4 | CASLFTGLHTHGYTF | TGTGCCAGCCTCTTTACAGGGCTACACACCCATGGCTACACCTTC
TRBJ2-7 | many | . | TRBV7-2 | CASSLGGGTYEQYF | TGTGCCAGCAGCTTAGGGGGAGGCACCTACGAGCAGTACTTC
TRBJ2-1 | many | TRBD2 | TRBV7-2 | CASSLQASGQFF | TGTGCCAGCAGCTTACAGGCTAGCGGACAGTTCTTC
TRBJ2-2 | . | . | TRBV10-2 | CASNLAGAGVAGELFF | TGCGCCAGCAATCTGGCGGGGGCGGGGGTGGCCGGGGAGCTGTTTTTT
TRBJ2-3 | many | TRBD1 | TRBV5-1 | CASSLAGQGADTQYF | TGCGCCAGCAGCTTGGCCGGCCAGGGGGCAGATACGCAGTATTTT
TRBJ1-4 | many | . | TRBV5-1 | CASSVAPNEKLFF | TGCGCCAGCAGCGTGGCCCCTAATGAAAAACTGTTTTTT
TRBJ2-5 | . | . | TRBV5-1 | CASSTIRGQETQYF | TGCGCCAGCAGCACGATTAGGGGTCAGGAGACCCAGTACTTC
TRBJ2-5 | many | TRBD1 | TRBV7-9 | CASSLQGAGETQYF | TGTGCCAGCAGCTTACAGGGGGCGGGGGAGACCCAGTACTTC
TRBJ2-7 | many | . | TRBV28 | CASSLLGGPYYEQYF | TGTGCCAGCAGTTTATTGGGGGGCCCCTACTACGAGCAGTACTTC
TRBJ2-3 | . | TRBD2 | TRBV7-9 | CAGSLIGLAGNTDTQYF | TGTGCCGGCAGCTTAATTGGACTAGCGGGGAACACAGATACGCAGTATTTT